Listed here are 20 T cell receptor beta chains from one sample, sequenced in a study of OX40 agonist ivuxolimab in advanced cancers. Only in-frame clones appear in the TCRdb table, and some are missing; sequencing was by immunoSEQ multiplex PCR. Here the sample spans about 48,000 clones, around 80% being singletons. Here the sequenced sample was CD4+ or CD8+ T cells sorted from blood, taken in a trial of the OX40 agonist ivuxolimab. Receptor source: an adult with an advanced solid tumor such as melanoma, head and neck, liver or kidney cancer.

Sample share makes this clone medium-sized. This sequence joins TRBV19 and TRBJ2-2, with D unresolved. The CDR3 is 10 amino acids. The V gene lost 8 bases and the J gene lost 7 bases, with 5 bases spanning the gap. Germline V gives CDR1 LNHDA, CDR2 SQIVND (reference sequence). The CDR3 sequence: CASGDGELFF. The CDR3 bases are TGTGCCAGTGGCGACGGGGAGCTGTTTTTT.

The CDR3 reads CASSPQREGNEQYF. For the CDR3, the DNA is TGTGCCAGCTCACCACAGCGGGAGGGAAACGAGCAGTACTTC. The chain employs TRBV18 and TRBJ2-7; 10 nucleotides align to TRBD2. Per the germline V gene, CDR1 is KGHSH and CDR2 is LQKENI. The CDR3 extends over 14 amino acids. The V and J ends lost 1 base and 5 bases, in that order; junction bases with no gene match: 2.

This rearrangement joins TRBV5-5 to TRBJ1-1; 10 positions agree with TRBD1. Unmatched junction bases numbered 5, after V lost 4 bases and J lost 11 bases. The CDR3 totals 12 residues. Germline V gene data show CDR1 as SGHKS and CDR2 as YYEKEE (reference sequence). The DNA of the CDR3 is TGTGCCAGCAGCACGGGACAGGGGACCGCTTTCTTT. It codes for CASSTGQGTAFF.

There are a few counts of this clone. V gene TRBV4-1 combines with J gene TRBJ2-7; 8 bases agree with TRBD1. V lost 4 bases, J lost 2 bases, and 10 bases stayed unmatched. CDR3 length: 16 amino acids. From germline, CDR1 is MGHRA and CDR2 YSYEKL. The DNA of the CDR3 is TGCGCCAGCAGCCCGCCCCCCGTGACAGGGGCCTACGAGCAGTACTTC. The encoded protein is CASSPPPVTGAYEQYF.

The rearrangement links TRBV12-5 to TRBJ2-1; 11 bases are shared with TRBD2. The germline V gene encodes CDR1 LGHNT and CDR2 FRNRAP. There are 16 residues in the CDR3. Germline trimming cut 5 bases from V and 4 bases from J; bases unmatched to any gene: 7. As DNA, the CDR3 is TGTGCTAGTGGTCGAGCCCTAGCGGGAGGTTACAATGAGCAGTTCTTC. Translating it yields CASGRALAGGYNEQFF. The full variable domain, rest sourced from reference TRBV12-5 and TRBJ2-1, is DARVTQTPRHKVTEMGQEVTMRCQPILGHNTVFWYRQTMMQGLELLAYFRNRAPLDDSGMPKDRFSAEMPDATLATLKIQPSEPRDSAVYFCASGRALAGGYNEQFFGPGTRLTVL.

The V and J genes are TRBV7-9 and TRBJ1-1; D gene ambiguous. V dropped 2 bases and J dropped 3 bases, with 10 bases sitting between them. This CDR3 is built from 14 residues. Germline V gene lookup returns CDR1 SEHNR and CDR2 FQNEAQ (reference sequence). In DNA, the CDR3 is TGTGCCAGCAGCTTAATCTCGGTCCACACTGAAGCTTTCTTT. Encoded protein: CASSLISVHTEAFF.

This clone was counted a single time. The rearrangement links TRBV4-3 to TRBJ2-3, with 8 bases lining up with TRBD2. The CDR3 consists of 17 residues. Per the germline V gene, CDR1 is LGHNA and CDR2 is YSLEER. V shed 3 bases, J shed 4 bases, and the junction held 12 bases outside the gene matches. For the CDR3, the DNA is TGCGCCAGCAGCCAGGAAGGGGTAGCGGGACTTGCAGATACGCAGTATTTT. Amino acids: CASSQEGVAGLADTQYF.

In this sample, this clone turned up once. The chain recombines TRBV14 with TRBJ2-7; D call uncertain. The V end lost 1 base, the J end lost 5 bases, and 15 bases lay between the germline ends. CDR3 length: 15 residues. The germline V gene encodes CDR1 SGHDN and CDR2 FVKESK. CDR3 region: CASSQVGSLGHEQYF. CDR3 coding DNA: TGTGCCAGCAGCCAAGTCGGATCCCTAGGCCACGAGCAGTACTTC. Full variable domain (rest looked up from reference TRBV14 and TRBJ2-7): EAGVTQFPSHSVIEKGQTVTLRCDPISGHDNLYWYRRVMGKEIKFLLHFVKESKQDESGMPNNRFLAERTGGTYSTLKVQPAELEDSGVYFCASSQVGSLGHEQYFGPGTRLTVT.

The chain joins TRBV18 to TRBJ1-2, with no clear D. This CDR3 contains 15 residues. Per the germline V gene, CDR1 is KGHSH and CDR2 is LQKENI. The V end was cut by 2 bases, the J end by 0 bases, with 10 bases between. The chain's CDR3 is CASSPTLPTNYGYTF. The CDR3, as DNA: TGTGCCAGCTCACCAACACTGCCGACTAACTATGGCTACACCTTC.

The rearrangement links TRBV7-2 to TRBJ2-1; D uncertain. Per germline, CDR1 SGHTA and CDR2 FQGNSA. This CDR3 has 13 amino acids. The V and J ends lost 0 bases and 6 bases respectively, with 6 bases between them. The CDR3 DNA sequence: TGTGCCAGCAGCTTAGCCACTACCAATGAGCAGTTCTTC. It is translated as CASSLATTNEQFF.

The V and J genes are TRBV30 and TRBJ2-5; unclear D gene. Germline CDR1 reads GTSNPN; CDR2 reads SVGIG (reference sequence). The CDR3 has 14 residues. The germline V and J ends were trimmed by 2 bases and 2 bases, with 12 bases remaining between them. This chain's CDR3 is CAWSTVLKQETQYF. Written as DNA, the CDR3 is TGTGCCTGGAGTACGGTTCTAAAACAAGAGACCCAGTACTTC.

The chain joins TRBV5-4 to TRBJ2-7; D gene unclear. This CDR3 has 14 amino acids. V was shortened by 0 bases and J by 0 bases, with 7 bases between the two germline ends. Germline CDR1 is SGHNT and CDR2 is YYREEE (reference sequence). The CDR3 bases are TGTGCCAGCAGCTTGGGCCAGCGCTCCTACGAGCAGTACTTC. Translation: CASSLGQRSYEQYF.

The CDR3 is CASSSTDRVQFF. For the CDR3, the DNA is TGTGCCAGCAGCTCTACGGACAGGGTACAGTTCTTC. The chain employs TRBV7-2 and TRBJ2-1, with TRBD1 matching over 8 bases. Looked up from germline, CDR1 is SGHTA and CDR2 is FQGNSA. This CDR3 region has 12 residues. V dropped 4 bases and J dropped 13; count of bases not matched to a gene: 6. Variable domain in full (rest from reference TRBV7-2 and TRBJ2-1): GAGVSQSPSNKVTEKGKDVELRCDPISGHTALYWYRQSLGQGLEFLIYFQGNSAPDKSGLPSDRFSAERTGGSVSTLTIQRTQQEDSAVYLCASSSTDRVQFFGPGTRLTVL.

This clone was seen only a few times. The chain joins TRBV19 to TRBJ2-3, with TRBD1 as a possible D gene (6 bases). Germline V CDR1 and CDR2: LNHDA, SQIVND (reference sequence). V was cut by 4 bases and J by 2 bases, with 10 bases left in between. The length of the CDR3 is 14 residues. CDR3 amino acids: CASSKQGTTDTQYF. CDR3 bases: TGTGCCAGTAGTAAACAGGGCACCACAGATACGCAGTATTTT.

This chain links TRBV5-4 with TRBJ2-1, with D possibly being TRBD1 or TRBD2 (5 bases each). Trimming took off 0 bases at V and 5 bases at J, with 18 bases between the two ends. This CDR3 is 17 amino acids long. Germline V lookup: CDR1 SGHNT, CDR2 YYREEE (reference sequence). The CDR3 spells CASSLESGTPFHNEQFF. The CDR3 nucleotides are TGTGCCAGCAGCTTGGAGTCAGGGACGCCGTTCCACAATGAGCAGTTCTTC.

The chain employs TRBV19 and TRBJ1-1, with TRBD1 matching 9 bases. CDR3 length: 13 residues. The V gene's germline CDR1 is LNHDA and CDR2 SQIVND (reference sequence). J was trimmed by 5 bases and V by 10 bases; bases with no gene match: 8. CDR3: CATSTGGGTEAFF. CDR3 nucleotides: TGTGCCACCTCAACAGGGGGCGGTACTGAAGCTTTCTTT. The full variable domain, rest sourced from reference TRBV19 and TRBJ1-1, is DGGITQSPKYLFRKEGQNVTLSCEQNLNHDAMYWYRQDPGQGLRLIYYSQIVNDFQKGDIAEGYSVSREKKESFPLTVTSAQKNPTAFYLCATSTGGGTEAFFGQGTRLTVV.

In DNA, the CDR3 is TGTGCCAGTAGTAAGGGCGGAGAGACCCAGTACTTC. Protein product: CASSKGGETQYF. The chain combines TRBV19 with TRBJ2-5; no reliable D call. Trimming pared 4 bases from V and 4 bases from J, leaving 7 bases between. In germline, CDR1 is LNHDA, CDR2 SQIVND (reference sequence). The CDR3 is 12 amino acids.

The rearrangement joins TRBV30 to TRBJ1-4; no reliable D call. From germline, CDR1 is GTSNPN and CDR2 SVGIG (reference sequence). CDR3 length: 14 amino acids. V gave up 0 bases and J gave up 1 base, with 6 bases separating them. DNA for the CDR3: TGTGCCTGGAGTGTGATAAGAACTAATGAAAAACTGTTTTTT. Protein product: CAWSVIRTNEKLFF.

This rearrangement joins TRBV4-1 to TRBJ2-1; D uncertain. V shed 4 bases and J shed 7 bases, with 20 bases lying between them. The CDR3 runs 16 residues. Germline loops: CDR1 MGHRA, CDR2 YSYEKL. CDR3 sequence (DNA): TGCGCCAGCAGCCCAAGAGAACTTAGCTCTTTGAATGAGCAGTTCTTC. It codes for CASSPRELSSLNEQFF.

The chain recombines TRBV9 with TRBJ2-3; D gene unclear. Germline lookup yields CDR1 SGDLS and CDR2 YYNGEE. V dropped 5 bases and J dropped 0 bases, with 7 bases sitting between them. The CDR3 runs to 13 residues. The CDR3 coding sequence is TGTGCCAGCAGAGGAATTAGCACAGATACGCAGTATTTT. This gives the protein CASRGISTDTQYF.